The clone carrying this T cell receptor beta chain was recorded a few times. The target antigen is unknown. The data derive from a study of regulatory T cells in long-lasting Graves disease. Noted time point: persistent/refractory GD, antithyroid drugs over 5 years with positive TRAb. The TCR library was made from RNA that had been extracted from PBMCs in TRIzol. Arm-PCR of CDR3 regions and iRepertoire HTBI primers were the basis on which TCR beta libraries were built. TCRdb independently ran MiXCR on the multiplex PCR reads; one entry per CDR3 protein. The profile shows some 370,000 distinct CDR3 sequences, about 20% of them singletons. The study's findings and limits: TRBV28, TRBJ1-2 and TRBJ2-5 emerged as the favored segments in persistent disease.

The CDR3 totals 14 residues. The germline gives CDR1 SEHNR, CDR2 FQNEAQ (reference sequence). Between the trimmed V and J ends, which lost 5 bases and 3 bases, there was a span of 11 bases. Sequenced here: peripheral blood mononuclear cells (PBMCs), sampled when the disease was refractory, from a patient treated with antithyroid drugs. This clonotype was sampled from a female donor with Graves disease. The rearrangement links TRBV7-9 to TRBJ1-3; a weak D match, TRBD1 (6 bases). In nucleotides, the CDR3 is TGTGCCAGCAGCCCTGAGGGGGGTGGAAACACCATATATTTT. Translation gives CASSPEGGGNTIYF. The full variable domain, completed using reference TRBV7-9 and TRBJ1-3, is DTGVSQNPRHKITKRGQNVTFRCDPISEHNRLYWYRQTLGQGPEFLTYFQNEAQLEKSRLLSDRFSAERPKGSFSTLEIQRTEQGDSAMYLCASSPEGGGNTIYFGEGSWLTVV.